This T cell receptor (beta chain) was sequenced in a study of identical twins. This CDR3 region has 16 residues. V was pared by 2 bases and J by 4 bases, with 17 bases between. The germline V gene has CDR1 MNHEY and CDR2 SVGAGI. This clonotype showed up just a few times. The target antigen is unknown. TCRdb re-analysed the 5' RACE reads in MiXCR, keeping a single row per CDR3 protein. The sample yields about 340,000 distinct CDR3 sequences, around an eighth seen once. Whole-study results and caveats: Those out-of-frame alpha sequences shared by twins showed an excess of low generation probability. Invariant T cells like MAIT and iNKT could partly confound the zero-insertion analyses. The more abundant beta clonotypes in cord blood had fewer insertions, and memory repertoires did not show this.

This same sample was also part of a study on yellow fever vaccine responses in identical twins.

This TCR was recovered from a woman under 30 in good health. The chain carries TRBV6-5 and TRBJ1-1; D is unclear. The sequenced sample was CD8+ T cells sorted from blood. The CDR3 DNA reads as TGTGCCAGCAGTTACAACACTAGAGGAAAGAGCACTGAAGCTTTCTTT. Translation gives CASSYNTRGKSTEAFF.